These 22 T cell receptor beta chains were sequenced from one sample in a study of technical replicates of blood from a few donors. TCRdb's table, derived via immunoSEQ multiplex PCR, lists solely in-frame clones and lacks some. This sample has 65,000 to 85,000 clones, with over 90% found just once. The material sequenced was T cells isolated from PBMCs. The receptors come from a human donor in good health.

The rearrangement uses TRBV9 and TRBJ2-3, with D maybe TRBD1 (5 bases). V was clipped by 4 bases and J by 4 bases, with 10 bases between them. Per the germline V gene, CDR1 is SGDLS and CDR2 is YYNGEE. The length of the CDR3 is 13 residues. The chain's CDR3 is CASSFTRADTQYF. As DNA, the CDR3 is TGTGCCAGCAGCTTCACCAGGGCAGATACGCAGTATTTT.

This chain uses TRBV6-6 with TRBJ2-1; no firm D call. CDR1 and CDR2 from the germline V gene are MNHNY and SVGAGI (reference sequence). V lost 6 bases, J lost 5 bases, and 5 bases lay in between. The CDR3 runs to 11 residues. The CDR3 here is CASSYNNEQFF. CDR3 nucleotides: TGTGCCAGCAGCTATAACAATGAGCAGTTCTTC.

This rearrangement joins TRBV7-2 to TRBJ2-3; 15 nucleotides line up with TRBD2. Germline trimming cut 4 bases from V and 3 bases from J; bases unmatched to any gene: 2. CDR3 length equals 16 residues. In germline, CDR1 is SGHTA, CDR2 FQGNSA. CDR3 amino acids: CASSSGTSGGTDTQYF. CDR3 nucleotide sequence: TGTGCCAGCAGCTCTGGGACTAGCGGGGGGACAGATACGCAGTATTTT.

The V gene is TRBV7-8, the J gene TRBJ2-1; 15 bases agree with TRBD2. V was pared by 4 bases and J by 0 bases, with 7 bases of the junction left unmatched. Germline assignment: CDR1 SGHVS and CDR2 FQNEAQ. This CDR3 spans 19 amino acids. The CDR3 here is CASSSAGTSGRFSYNEQFF. In DNA form, the CDR3 reads TGTGCCAGCAGCTCAGCCGGGACTAGCGGGAGGTTCTCCTACAATGAGCAGTTCTTC.

The CDR3 here is CASSLGGANYGYTF. In DNA, the CDR3 is TGTGCCAGCAGCTTGGGGGGAGCTAACTATGGCTACACCTTC. The rearrangement joins TRBV11-2 to TRBJ1-2; D might be TRBD1 (5 bases). V gave up 3 bases and J gave up 0 bases, with 8 bases separating them. Germline-derived CDR1 and CDR2 are SGHAT and FQNNGV. The CDR3 covers 14 residues.

The genes are TRBV11-3 and TRBJ2-2, with no clear D. The ends were cut back, 1 base at V and 6 bases at J, with 9 bases in the middle. The V gene's germline CDR1 is SGHNT and CDR2 YENEEA. This CDR3 comprises 14 residues. CDR3 in DNA: TGTGCCAGCAGCTTAGCTTATGGCTCCGGGGAGCTGTTTTTT. It translates to CASSLAYGSGELFF.

The J gene is TRBJ2-1, the V gene TRBV4-1; 7 bases align to TRBD2. Germline V gene lookup returns CDR1 MGHRA and CDR2 YSYEKL. Trimming at V came to 3 bases and at J to 7 bases, leaving 3 bases not matched to a gene. This CDR3 comprises 13 residues. The CDR3 here is CASSHLLANEQFF. The CDR3 DNA is TGCGCCAGCAGCCACCTACTAGCGAATGAGCAGTTCTTC.

DNA of the CDR3: TGTGCCAGTAGTATGGTCGGGGAGACCCAGTACTTC. It is translated as CASSMVGETQYF. The chain recombines TRBV19 with TRBJ2-5, with D unclear. The CDR3 length is 12 residues. The V gene lost 3 bases and the J gene lost 5 bases, with 7 bases spanning the gap. From germline, CDR1 is LNHDA and CDR2 SQIVND (reference sequence).

This rearrangement joins TRBV6-5 to TRBJ2-3; 14 positions agree with TRBD2. Germline V lookup: CDR1 MNHEY, CDR2 SVGAGI. The CDR3 is 15 amino acids. V lost 2 bases, J lost 7 bases, and 2 bases stayed unmatched. CDR3 sequence reads: CASSYGTSGSHTQYF. The DNA for the CDR3 is TGTGCCAGCAGTTACGGGACTAGCGGGAGTCATACGCAGTATTTT.

The chain carries TRBV4-2 and TRBJ2-1; 9 bases align to TRBD2. The trim removed 5 bases at V and 5 bases at J, leaving 16 bases unmatched. The CDR3 contains 18 residues. CDR1 is LGHNA, CDR2 YNFKEQ, per germline. Here the CDR3 DNA reads TGTGCCAGCAGCTCAAGACGGGGGAGACTAGCGGAGCACAATGAGCAGTTCTTC. Its translation is CASSSRRGRLAEHNEQFF.

V and J are TRBV4-2 and TRBJ2-5; TRBD1 matches 10 bases. V shed 5 bases, J shed 4 bases, and the junction held 1 base outside the gene matches. CDR3 size: 13 residues. CDR1 LGHNA and CDR2 YNFKEQ come from the germline V gene. The CDR3, as DNA: TGTGCCAGCAGCTGGGACAGGGGAGAGACCCAGTACTTC. Its protein is CASSWDRGETQYF.

The rearrangement links TRBV30 to TRBJ1-1; 7 nucleotides align to TRBD1. The junction had 15 bases not matched to a gene; V was cut back by 3 bases and J by 11 bases. The CDR3 is 14 residues long. Germline lookup yields CDR1 GTSNPN and CDR2 SVGIG (reference sequence). The CDR3 sequence: CAWRLSGGRTWAFF. CDR3 in DNA: TGTGCCTGGAGACTCTCAGGGGGGCGAACTTGGGCTTTCTTT.

This chain joins TRBV7-2 and TRBJ2-5; 7 positions match TRBD2. The CDR3 length is 16 residues. Trimming took 1 base from V and 5 from J; bases not matched to a gene: 10. Per the germline V gene, CDR1 is SGHTA and CDR2 is FQGNSA. The DNA for the CDR3 is TGTGCCAGCAGCTTAGAACAGCCCGCCGGGGGGGAGACCCAGTACTTC. Amino acid sequence: CASSLEQPAGGETQYF.

This clone was observed a single time. This sequence joins TRBV11-3 and TRBJ2-7, with a weak D call TRBD1 (5 bases). V lost 1 base to trimming and J lost 2 bases, with 9 bases between them. The germline V gene encodes CDR1 SGHNT and CDR2 YENEEA. The CDR3 runs 14 residues. CDR3 coding DNA: TGTGCCAGCAGCTTAGCTATAGGGGCCTACGAGCAGTACTTC. Protein product: CASSLAIGAYEQYF.

The J gene is TRBJ1-5, the V gene TRBV27; D uncertain. Germline V CDR1 and CDR2: MNHEY, SMNVEV (reference sequence). The CDR3 spans 17 residues. The ends were cut back, 3 bases at V and 0 bases at J, with 15 bases in the middle. In nucleotides, the CDR3 is TGTGCCAGCAGTTTCGCCGGGTCGGAGTATAGCAATCAGCCCCAGCATTTT. This translates into CASSFAGSEYSNQPQHF.

The rearrangement joins TRBV4-1 to TRBJ2-1; the D gene is possibly TRBD1 (5 bases). V dropped 0 bases and J dropped 8 bases, with 5 bases sitting between them. This CDR3 region has 12 residues. The V gene's germline CDR1 is MGHRA and CDR2 YSYEKL. The CDR3 here is CASSQETDEQFF. The CDR3 region has the DNA TGCGCCAGCAGCCAAGAGACAGATGAGCAGTTCTTC.

The chain uses TRBV19 and TRBJ2-4; 8 bases agree with TRBD1. The trim removed 1 base at V and 8 bases at J, leaving 19 bases unmatched. The V gene's germline CDR1 is LNHDA and CDR2 SQIVND (reference sequence). CDR3 length: 19 residues. CDR3 coding DNA: TGTGCCAGTAGTATAGCCCGTACCTATTCCCGGGACAGGTTATACATTCAGTACTTC. Amino acids: CASSIARTYSRDRLYIQYF.

The V and J genes are TRBV11-3 and TRBJ2-1; D is ambiguous. The germline gives CDR1 SGHNT, CDR2 YENEEA. Trimming pared 0 bases from V and 5 bases from J, leaving 26 bases between. This CDR3 comprises 20 residues. CDR3 nucleotides: TGTGCCAGCAGCTTAGATATTTGGGTGGCAGGAATGACAACAGACAATGAGCAGTTCTTC. It translates to CASSLDIWVAGMTTDNEQFF.

For the CDR3, the DNA is TGTGCCTGGAGTTTCTCCGGGACAGGGTCCCACGAGCAGTACTTC. Encoded protein: CAWSFSGTGSHEQYF. This chain joins TRBV30 and TRBJ2-7, with 9 positions matching TRBD1. The junction had 10 bases not matched to a gene; V was cut back by 2 bases and J by 5 bases. The length of the CDR3 is 15 residues. The germline V gene encodes CDR1 GTSNPN and CDR2 SVGIG (reference sequence).

This sequence joins TRBV7-9 and TRBJ2-5; 14 nucleotides line up with TRBD2. This CDR3 is built from 17 residues. V gave up 6 bases and J gave up 1 base; unmatched junction bases: 7. Germline V gene sequence: CDR1 SEHNR, CDR2 FQNEAQ (reference sequence). The CDR3 sequence: CASRGTSGRPLQETQYF. DNA of the CDR3: TGTGCCAGCAGGGGGACTAGCGGGAGACCACTCCAAGAGACCCAGTACTTC.

The chain links TRBV6-5 to TRBJ2-2; no clear D gene. The germline CDR1 and CDR2 sequences are MNHEY and SVGAGI. There are 14 residues in the CDR3. Trimming shortened V by 6 bases and J by 0 bases, and 8 bases separated the two germline ends. CDR3 DNA sequence: TGTGCCAGCAGCGCGGTCCCGAACACCGGGGAGCTGTTTTTT. Translated, it gives CASSAVPNTGELFF.

The genes are TRBV29-1 and TRBJ1-2; 9 bases agree with TRBD1. The J segment lost 6 bases and the V segment lost 6 bases, leaving 11 bases of the junction unmatched. The germline V gene encodes CDR1 SQVTM and CDR2 ANQGSEA. CDR3 size: 14 residues. CDR3 protein: CSVGAWTGANGYTF. DNA for the CDR3: TGCAGCGTGGGGGCCTGGACAGGGGCCAATGGCTACACCTTC. Complete variable domain (other parts from reference TRBV29-1 and TRBJ1-2): SAVISQKPSRDICQRGTSLTIQCQVDSQVTMMFWYRQQPGQSLTLIATANQGSEATYESGFVIDKFPISRPNLTFSTLTVSNMSPEDSSIYLCSVGAWTGANGYTFGSGTRLTVV.